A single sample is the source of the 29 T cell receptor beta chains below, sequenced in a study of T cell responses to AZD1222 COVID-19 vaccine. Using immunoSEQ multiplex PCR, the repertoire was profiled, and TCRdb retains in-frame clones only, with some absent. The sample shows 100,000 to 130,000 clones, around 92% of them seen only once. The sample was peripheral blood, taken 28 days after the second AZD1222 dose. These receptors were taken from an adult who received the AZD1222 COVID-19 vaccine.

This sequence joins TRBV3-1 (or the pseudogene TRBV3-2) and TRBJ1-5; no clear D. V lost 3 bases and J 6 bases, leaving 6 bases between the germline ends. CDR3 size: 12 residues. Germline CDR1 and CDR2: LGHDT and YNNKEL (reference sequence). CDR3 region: CASSHGGQPQHF. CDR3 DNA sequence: TGTGCCAGCAGCCACGGCGGTCAGCCCCAGCATTTT.

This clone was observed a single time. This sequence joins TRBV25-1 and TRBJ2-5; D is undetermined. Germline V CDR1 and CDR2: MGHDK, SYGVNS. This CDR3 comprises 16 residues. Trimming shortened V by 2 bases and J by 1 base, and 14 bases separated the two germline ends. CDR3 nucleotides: TGTGCCAGCAGTGAAGAGAGGTACCTATTCCAAGAGACCCAGTACTTC. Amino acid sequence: CASSEERYLFQETQYF.

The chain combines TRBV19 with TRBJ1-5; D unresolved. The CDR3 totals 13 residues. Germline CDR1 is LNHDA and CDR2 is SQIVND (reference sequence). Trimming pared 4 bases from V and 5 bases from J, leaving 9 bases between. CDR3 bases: TGTGCCAGTAGTAGGGAGAGGGATCAGCCCCAGCATTTT. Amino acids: CASSRERDQPQHF.

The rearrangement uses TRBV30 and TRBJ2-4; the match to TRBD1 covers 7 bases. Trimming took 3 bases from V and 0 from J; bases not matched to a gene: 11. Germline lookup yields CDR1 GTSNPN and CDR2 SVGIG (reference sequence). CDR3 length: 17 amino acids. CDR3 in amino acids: CAWSYSGQRVAKNIQYF. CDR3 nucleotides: TGTGCCTGGAGCTACTCGGGACAGCGAGTAGCCAAAAACATTCAGTACTTC.

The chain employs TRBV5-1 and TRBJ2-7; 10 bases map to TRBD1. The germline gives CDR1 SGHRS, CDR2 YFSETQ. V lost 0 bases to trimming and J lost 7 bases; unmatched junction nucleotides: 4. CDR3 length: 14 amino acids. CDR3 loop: CASSLGTGGGEQYF. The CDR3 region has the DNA TGCGCCAGCAGCTTGGGGACAGGGGGAGGAGAGCAGTACTTC.

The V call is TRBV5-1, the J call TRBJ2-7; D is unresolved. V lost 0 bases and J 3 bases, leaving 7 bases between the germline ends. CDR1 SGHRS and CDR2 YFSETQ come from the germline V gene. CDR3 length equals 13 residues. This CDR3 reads CASSLAHLYEQYF. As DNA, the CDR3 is TGCGCCAGCAGCTTGGCTCATCTCTACGAGCAGTACTTC. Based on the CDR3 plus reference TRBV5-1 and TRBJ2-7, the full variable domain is KAGVTQTPRYLIKTRGQQVTLSCSPISGHRSVSWYQQTPGQGLQFLFEYFSETQRNKGNFPGRFSGRQFSNSRSEMNVSTLELGDSALYLCASSLAHLYEQYFGPGTRLTVT.

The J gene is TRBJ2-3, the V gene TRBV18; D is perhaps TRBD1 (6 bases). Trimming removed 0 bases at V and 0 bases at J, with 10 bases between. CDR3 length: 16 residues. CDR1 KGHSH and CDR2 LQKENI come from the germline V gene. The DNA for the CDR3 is TGTGCCAGCTCACCACCGGGACAACGAAGCACAGATACGCAGTATTTT. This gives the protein CASSPPGQRSTDTQYF.

The CDR3 nucleotides read TGCAGCGTTGAAGGAGACAGGGGACTAGTGGCAAGAGCAGATACGCAGTATTTT. Encoded protein: CSVEGDRGLVARADTQYF. This sequence joins TRBV29-1 and TRBJ2-3; D is perhaps TRBD1 or TRBD2 (8 bases each). Trimming stripped 1 base from V and 4 bases from J, with 24 bases between. Germline CDR1 is SQVTM and CDR2 is ANQGSEA. The CDR3 contains 18 residues.

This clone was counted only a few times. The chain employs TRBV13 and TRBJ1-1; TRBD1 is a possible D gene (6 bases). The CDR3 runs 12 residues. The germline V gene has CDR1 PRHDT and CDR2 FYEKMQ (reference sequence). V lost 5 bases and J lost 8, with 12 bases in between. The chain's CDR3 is CASSLGAGEAFF. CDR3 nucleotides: TGTGCCAGCAGCCTGGGGGCCGGAGAAGCTTTCTTT.

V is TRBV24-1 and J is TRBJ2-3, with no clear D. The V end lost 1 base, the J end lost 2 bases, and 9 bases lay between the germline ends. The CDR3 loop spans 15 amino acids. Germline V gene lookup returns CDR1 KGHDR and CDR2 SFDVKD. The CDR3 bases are TGTGCCACCAGTGATTTTAGCAACCCCACAGATACGCAGTATTTT. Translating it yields CATSDFSNPTDTQYF.

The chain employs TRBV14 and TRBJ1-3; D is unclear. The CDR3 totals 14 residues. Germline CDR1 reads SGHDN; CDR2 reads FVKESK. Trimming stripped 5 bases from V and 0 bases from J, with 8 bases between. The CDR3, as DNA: TGTGCCAGCAGCGCACAGCTCTCTGGAAACACCATATATTTT. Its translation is CASSAQLSGNTIYF.

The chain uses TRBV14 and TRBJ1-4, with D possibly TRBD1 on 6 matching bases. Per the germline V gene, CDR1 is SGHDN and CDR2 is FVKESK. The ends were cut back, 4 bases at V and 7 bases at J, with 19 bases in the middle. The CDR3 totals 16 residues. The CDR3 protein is CASSPSLRGIREKLFF. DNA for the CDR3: TGTGCCAGCAGCCCGTCTTTGAGGGGGATTCGTGAAAAACTGTTTTTT.

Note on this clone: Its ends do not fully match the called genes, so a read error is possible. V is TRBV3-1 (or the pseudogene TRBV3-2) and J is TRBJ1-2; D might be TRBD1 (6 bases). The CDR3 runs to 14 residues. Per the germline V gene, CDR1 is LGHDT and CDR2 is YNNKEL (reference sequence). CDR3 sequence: CASSQDGGGYGYTF. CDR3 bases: TGTGCCAGCAGTCAAGACGGAGGGGGCTATGGCTACACCTTC.

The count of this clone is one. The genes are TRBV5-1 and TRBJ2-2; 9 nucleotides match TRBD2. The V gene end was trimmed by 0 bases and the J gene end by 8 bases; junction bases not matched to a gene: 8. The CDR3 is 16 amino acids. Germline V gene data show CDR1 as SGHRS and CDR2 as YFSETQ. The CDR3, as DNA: TGCGCCAGCAGCTTGGGGCCTAGCGGGGTACCTGGGGAGCTGTTTTTT. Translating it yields CASSLGPSGVPGELFF. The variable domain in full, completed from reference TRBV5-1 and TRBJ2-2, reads KAGVTQTPRYLIKTRGQQVTLSCSPISGHRSVSWYQQTPGQGLQFLFEYFSETQRNKGNFPGRFSGRQFSNSRSEMNVSTLELGDSALYLCASSLGPSGVPGELFFGEGSRLTVL.

The CDR3 bases are TGTGCCAGTAGTATACAGGGAACTAACCAGCCCCAGCATTTT. Encoded protein: CASSIQGTNQPQHF. The chain uses TRBV19 and TRBJ1-5; weak D call: TRBD1 (5 bases). This CDR3 contains 14 residues. Germline CDR1 and CDR2: LNHDA and SQIVND (reference sequence). Trimming removed 2 bases from V and 7 bases from J, with 12 bases in between.

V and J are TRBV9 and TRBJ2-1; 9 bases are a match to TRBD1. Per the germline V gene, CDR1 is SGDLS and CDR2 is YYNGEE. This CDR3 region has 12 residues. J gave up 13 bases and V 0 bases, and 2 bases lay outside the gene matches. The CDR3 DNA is TGTGCCAGCAGCGTAGACAGGGGGCTCCAGTTCTTC. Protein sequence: CASSVDRGLQFF. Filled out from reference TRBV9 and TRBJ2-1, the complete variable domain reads DSGVTQTPKHLITATGQRVTLRCSPRSGDLSVYWYQQSLDQGLQFLIQYYNGEERAKGNILERFSAQQFPDLHSELNLSSLELGDSALYFCASSVDRGLQFFGPGTRLTVL.

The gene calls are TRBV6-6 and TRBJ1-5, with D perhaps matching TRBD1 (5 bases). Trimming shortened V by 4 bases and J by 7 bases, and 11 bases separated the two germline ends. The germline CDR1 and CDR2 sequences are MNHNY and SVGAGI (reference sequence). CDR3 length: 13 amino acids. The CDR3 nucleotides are TGTGCCAGCAGTTCCCAGGGAAGGCAGCCCCAGCATTTT. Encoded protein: CASSSQGRQPQHF.

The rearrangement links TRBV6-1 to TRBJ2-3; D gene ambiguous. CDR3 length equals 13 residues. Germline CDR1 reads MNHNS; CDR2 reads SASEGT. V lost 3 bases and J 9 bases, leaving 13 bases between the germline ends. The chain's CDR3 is CASSDELGVTQYF. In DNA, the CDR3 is TGTGCCAGCAGTGACGAGCTAGGTGTCACGCAGTATTTT.

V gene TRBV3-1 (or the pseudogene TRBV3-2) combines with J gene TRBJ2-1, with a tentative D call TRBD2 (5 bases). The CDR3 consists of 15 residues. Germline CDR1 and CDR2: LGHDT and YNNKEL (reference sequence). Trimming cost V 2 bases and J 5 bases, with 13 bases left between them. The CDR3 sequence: CASSQRMLAHNEQFF. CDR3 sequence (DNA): TGTGCCAGCAGCCAAAGAATGCTAGCCCACAATGAGCAGTTCTTC.

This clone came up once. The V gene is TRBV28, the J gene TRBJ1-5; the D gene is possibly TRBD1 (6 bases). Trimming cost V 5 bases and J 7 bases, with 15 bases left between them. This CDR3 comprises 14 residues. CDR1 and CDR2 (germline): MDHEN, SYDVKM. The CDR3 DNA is TGTGCCAGCAGTAGCGGGACACCAAGGCAGCCCCAGCATTTT. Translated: CASSSGTPRQPQHF.

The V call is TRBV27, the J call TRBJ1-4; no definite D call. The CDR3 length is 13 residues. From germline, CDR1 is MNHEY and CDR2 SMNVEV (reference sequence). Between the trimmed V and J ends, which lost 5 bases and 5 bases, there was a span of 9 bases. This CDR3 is CASSQRRNEKLFF. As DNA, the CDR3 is TGTGCCAGCAGTCAAAGGCGGAATGAAAAACTGTTTTTT.

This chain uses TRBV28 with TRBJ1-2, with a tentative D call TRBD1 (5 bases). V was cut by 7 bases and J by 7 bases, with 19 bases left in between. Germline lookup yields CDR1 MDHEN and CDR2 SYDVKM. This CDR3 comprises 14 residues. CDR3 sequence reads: CASNSAGYQIGYTF. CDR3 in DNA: TGTGCCAGCAATTCGGCAGGGTATCAAATTGGCTACACCTTC.

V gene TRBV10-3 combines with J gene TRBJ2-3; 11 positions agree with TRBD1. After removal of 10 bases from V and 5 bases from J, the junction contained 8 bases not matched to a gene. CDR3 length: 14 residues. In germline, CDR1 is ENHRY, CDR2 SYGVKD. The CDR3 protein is CATQDRGLGDTQYF. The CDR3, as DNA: TGTGCCACCCAGGACAGGGGGCTAGGAGATACGCAGTATTTT.

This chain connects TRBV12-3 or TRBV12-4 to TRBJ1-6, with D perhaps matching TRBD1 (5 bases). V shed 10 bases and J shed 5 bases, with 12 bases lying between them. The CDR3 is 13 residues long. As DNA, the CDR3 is TGTGCCACCAGGGACGGCAATAATTCACCCCTCCACTTT. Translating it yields CATRDGNNSPLHF.

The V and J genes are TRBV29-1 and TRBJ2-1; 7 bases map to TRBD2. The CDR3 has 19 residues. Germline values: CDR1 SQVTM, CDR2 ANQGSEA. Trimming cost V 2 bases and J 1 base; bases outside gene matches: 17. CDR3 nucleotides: TGCAGCGTTGAATTCGGTGCGGGAGTTATTACCGGGTCCTACAATGAGCAGTTCTTC. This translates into CSVEFGAGVITGSYNEQFF.

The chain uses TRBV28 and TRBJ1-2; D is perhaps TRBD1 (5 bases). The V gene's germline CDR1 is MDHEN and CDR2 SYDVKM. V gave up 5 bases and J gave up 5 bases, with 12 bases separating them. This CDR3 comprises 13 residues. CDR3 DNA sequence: TGTGCCAGCAGTCCCAGGGTATCGTATGGCTACACCTTC. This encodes CASSPRVSYGYTF.

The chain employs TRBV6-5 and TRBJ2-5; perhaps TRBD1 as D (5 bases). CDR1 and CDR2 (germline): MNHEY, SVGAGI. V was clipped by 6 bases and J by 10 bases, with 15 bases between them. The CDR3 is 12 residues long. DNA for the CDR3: TGTGCCAGCAGAACAAGGGGTTCTCGCCAGTACTTC. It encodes CASRTRGSRQYF.

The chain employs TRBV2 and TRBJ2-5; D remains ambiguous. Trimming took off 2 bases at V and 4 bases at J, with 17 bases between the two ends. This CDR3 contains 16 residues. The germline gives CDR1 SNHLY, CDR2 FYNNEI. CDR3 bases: TGTGCCAGCAGTGAAACAGTTCTCCCACCGCGAGAGACCCAGTACTTC. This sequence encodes CASSETVLPPRETQYF.

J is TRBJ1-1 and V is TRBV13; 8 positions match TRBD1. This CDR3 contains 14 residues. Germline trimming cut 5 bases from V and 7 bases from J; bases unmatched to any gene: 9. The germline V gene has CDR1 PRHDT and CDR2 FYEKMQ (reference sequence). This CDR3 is CASSGRRQGHEAFF. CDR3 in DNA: TGTGCCAGCAGCGGGCGACGACAGGGGCATGAAGCTTTCTTT.